This T cell receptor beta chain is from a study of T cells in Graves' hyperthyroidism and ophthalmopathy. Study-level findings and limits: It was a median approximately 6.9 months before onset that the model predicted ophthalmopathy.

This CDR3 has 15 residues. Germline CDR1 reads LNHDA; CDR2 reads SQIVND (reference sequence). Deletions cut 0 bases from V and 7 bases from J, with 13 bases between. This clonotype came up many times. Its antigen is unidentified. RNA transcripts provided the source from which TCR beta CDR3 regions were amplified. First-round RT-PCR of the TCR CDR3 relied on the HTBI primer set. TCRdb re-analysed the multiplex PCR reads in MiXCR, keeping a single row per CDR3 protein. The table lists more than 95,000 distinct CDR3 sequences, 45% to 50% of them singletons, with roughly 24% in the top ten. The authors deemed Graves' hyperthyroidism stable absent ophthalmopathy progression within 18 months. The authors took PBMCs from about 9.5 ml fresh peripheral blood.

The sequencing sample was made of blood. This TCR derives from a man between 40 and 49 years old with Graves' hyperthyroidism. The rearrangement uses TRBV19 and TRBJ2-1, with D possibly TRBD2 on 7 matching bases. The DNA for the CDR3 is TGTGCCAGTAGTATAGAAGGGGGGGGTCGGAATGAGCAGTTCTTC. This translates into CASSIEGGGRNEQFF.